These 24 T cell receptor beta chains share one sample of origin, sequenced in a study of immune heterogeneity within non-small cell lung tumors listed by TCRdb under 2018. For the TCR template, genomic DNA was extracted from bulk tumor tissue, and roughly 580 ng of gDNA was amplified for each sample. During surgery, several biopsies were collected from each primary tumor and placed as far from one another as possible within the tumor mass. The study cohort was described as untreated, and patients were newly diagnosed NSCLC cases undergoing curative surgery. These reads were obtained on a HiSeq X Ten. The TCR beta CDR3 region was amplified with a multiplex PCR system, in which a first round of around 11 cycles was run using 32 V-gene forward and 13 J-gene reverse primers. Through fastp at Q25 and MiXCR, TCRdb rebuilt clones from the public reads, retaining in-frame beta chains. Each entry merges the rows of one CDR3 protein and shows their most common DNA and genes. The sample includes approximately 2,500 distinct CDR3 sequences, with more than 20% observed a single time. Roughly 32% of the sample is held by the ten biggest clonotypes.

Input material: lung tumor tissue. The receptors were sampled from a man aged 45-65 years with non-small cell lung cancer.

V is TRBV15 and J is TRBJ2-3; D is perhaps TRBD1 or TRBD2 (6 bases each). The CDR3 runs 16 residues. Germline V gene data show CDR1 as LNHNV and CDR2 as YYDKDF (reference sequence). V was pared by 2 bases and J by 0 bases, with 12 bases between. The CDR3 loop reads CATSRRAGGSTDTQYF. CDR3 coding DNA: TGTGCCACCAGCAGACGTGCCGGGGGCAGCACAGATACGCAGTATTTT. Filled out from reference TRBV15 and TRBJ2-3, the complete variable domain reads DAMVIQNPRYQVTQFGKPVTLSCSQTLNHNVMYWYQQKSSQAPKLLFHYYDKDFNNEADTPDNFQSRRPNTSFCFLDIRSPGLGDTAMYLCATSRRAGGSTDTQYFGPGTRLTVL.

This clonotype was seen a handful of times. The chain couples TRBV7-3 to TRBJ2-1; weak D call: TRBD2 (6 bases). The length of the CDR3 is 15 residues. Germline CDR1 and CDR2: SGHTA and FQGTGA. V gave up 5 bases and J gave up 0 bases, with 11 bases separating them. This chain's CDR3 is CASSRSGNSYNEQFF. The DNA of the CDR3 is TGTGCCAGCAGCCGTAGCGGTAACTCCTACAATGAGCAGTTCTTC.

This clonotype is a singleton in its sample. The J gene is TRBJ1-4, the V gene TRBV5-6, with D unresolved. The V end was cut by 0 bases, the J end by 8 bases, with 8 bases between. The CDR3 totals 13 residues. From germline, CDR1 is SGHDT and CDR2 YYEEEE. CDR3 DNA: TGTGCCAGCAGCTTGGGACGGCACGAAAAACTGTTTTTT. This translates into CASSLGRHEKLFF.

A single count supports this clonotype. The chain links TRBV20-1 to TRBJ2-7; D might be TRBD2 (6 bases). V lost 0 bases and J 4 bases, leaving 16 bases between the germline ends. The CDR3 totals 15 residues. CDR1 is DFQATT and CDR2 is SNEGSKA in the germline V gene (reference sequence). The CDR3 DNA reads TGCAGTGCTAGAGATGAAGAGACTAGTATTTACGAGCAGTACTTC. Amino acid sequence: CSARDEETSIYEQYF.

This clonotype was counted a few times. The chain employs TRBV7-6 and TRBJ2-3, with 9 bases aligning to TRBD1. V lost 4 bases to trimming and J lost 6 bases; unmatched junction nucleotides: 8. Germline CDR1 is SGHVS and CDR2 is FNYEAQ. The CDR3 is made up of 15 amino acids. For the CDR3, the DNA is TGTGCCAGCAGCTACCGGGACAGGGAGGTTGATACGCAGTATTTT. It is translated as CASSYRDREVDTQYF.

On this clonotype: A much larger clone lies one base from this, so it may be a read error. This sequence joins TRBV4-2 and TRBJ2-7; weak D call: TRBD2 (6 bases). Germline V gene sequence: CDR1 LGHNA, CDR2 YNFKEQ. Deletions cut 8 bases from V and 2 bases from J, with 16 bases between. There are 14 residues in the CDR3. The CDR3 loop reads CASGPQTGAYEQYF. CDR3 bases: TGTGCCAGCGGCCCGCAAACGGGGGCCTACGAGCAGTACTTC.

By share, this clonotype counts as medium-sized. The rearrangement uses TRBV19 and TRBJ2-1; perhaps TRBD1 as D (6 bases). The germline V and J ends were trimmed by 7 bases and 4 bases, with 11 bases remaining between them. CDR3 length: 13 amino acids. The V gene's germline CDR1 is LNHDA and CDR2 SQIVND (reference sequence). CDR3 bases: TGTGCCAGTAATGGACAGACATACAATGAGCAGTTCTTC. The encoded protein is CASNGQTYNEQFF.

Within the sample, this clonotype is medium-sized. The chain joins TRBV4-1 to TRBJ2-7; TRBD2 matches at 10 bases. This CDR3 has 15 residues. Germline V gene data show CDR1 as MGHRA and CDR2 as YSYEKL. V was pared by 3 bases and J by 4 bases, with 6 bases of the junction left unmatched. CDR3 in DNA: TGCGCCAGCAGCCAGAGCGGGAGGGCGGGGTACGAGCAGTACTTC. This encodes CASSQSGRAGYEQYF.

By proportion, this clonotype is medium-sized. CDR3 sequence reads: CASWVAGGWETQYF. In DNA, the CDR3 is TGTGCCAGCTGGGTAGCGGGAGGTTGGGAGACCCAGTACTTC. The chain is built from TRBV15 and TRBJ2-5, with TRBD2 identical over 10 bases. The J segment lost 5 bases and the V segment lost 10 bases, leaving 10 bases of the junction unmatched. CDR3 length: 14 amino acids. The V gene's germline CDR1 is LNHNV and CDR2 YYDKDF (reference sequence).

This clonotype was seen repeatedly, ten times or more. The chain carries TRBV12-3 or TRBV12-4 and TRBJ2-5; D call uncertain. CDR3 size: 12 residues. Trimming cost V 5 bases and J 5 bases, with 9 bases left between them. This CDR3 is CASSLGLETQYF. The CDR3 nucleotides read TGTGCCAGCAGTCTAGGCCTCGAGACCCAGTACTTC.

This clonotype is medium-sized. The V and J genes are TRBV10-3 and TRBJ2-1, with D possibly TRBD2 on 5 matching bases. The CDR3 contains 15 residues. Germline loops: CDR1 ENHRY, CDR2 SYGVKD. The V end was cut by 4 bases, the J end by 2 bases, with 12 bases between. The CDR3 DNA reads as TGTGCCATCAGTGGTAGTAGCGAGGCCTACAATGAGCAGTTCTTC. It translates to CAISGSSEAYNEQFF.

This clonotype was seen a handful of times. The chain combines TRBV14 with TRBJ2-7, with unresolved D. V lost 8 bases, J lost 3 bases, and 11 bases lay in between. Looked up from germline, CDR1 is SGHDN and CDR2 is FVKESK. This CDR3 has 12 residues. DNA of the CDR3: TGTGCCAGCGGGGTGGCGGTCTACGAGCAGTACTTC. Protein sequence: CASGVAVYEQYF.

This clonotype appeared a few times. A read error may explain this, as a much larger clone is one base away. This rearrangement joins TRBV6-1 to TRBJ1-5, with no clear D. This CDR3 has 14 amino acids. V dropped 1 base and J dropped 4 bases, with 8 bases sitting between them. CDR1 and CDR2 (germline): MNHNS, SASEGT. The CDR3 spells CASSEGSGNQPQHF. CDR3 nucleotide sequence: TGTGCCAGCAGTGAAGGGTCTGGAAATCAGCCCCAGCATTTT.

Sample share makes this clonotype medium-sized. The V gene is TRBV20-1, the J gene TRBJ1-1; 11 bases are shared with TRBD1. The V and J ends lost 4 bases and 4 bases, in that order; junction bases with no gene match: 8. CDR3 size: 15 residues. Germline assignment: CDR1 DFQATT and CDR2 SNEGSKA (reference sequence). The CDR3 sequence: CSAKGDRGWVTEAFF. The CDR3 coding sequence is TGCAGTGCTAAGGGGGACAGGGGGTGGGTCACTGAAGCTTTCTTT.

This clonotype qualifies as medium-sized. The rearrangement uses TRBV28 and TRBJ2-6; D is unresolved. The CDR3 consists of 15 residues. V was shortened by 4 bases and J by 0 bases, with 7 bases between the two germline ends. The V gene's germline CDR1 is MDHEN and CDR2 SYDVKM. The CDR3 coding sequence is TGTGCCAGCAGTTCAGGTACCTCTGGGGCCAACGTCCTGACTTTC. Residues: CASSSGTSGANVLTF. The full variable domain, completed using reference TRBV28 and TRBJ2-6, is DVKVTQSSRYLVKRTGEKVFLECVQDMDHENMFWYRQDPGLGLRLIYFSYDVKMKEKGDIPEGYSVSREKKERFSLILESASTNQTSMYLCASSSGTSGANVLTFGAGSRLTVL.

This clonotype was seen a few times. V gene TRBV6-5 combines with J gene TRBJ1-5, with 10 bases identical to TRBD1. The ends lost 1 base at V and 9 bases at J; junction bases unmatched: 9. Germline V gene sequence: CDR1 MNHEY, CDR2 SVGAGI. The CDR3 is made up of 16 amino acids. CDR3 DNA: TGTGCCAGCAGTTACTTTCTTCCGACAGGGGGCTCGCCCCAGCATTTT. Encoded protein: CASSYFLPTGGSPQHF.

This clonotype has more than one count but fewer than ten. The rearrangement links TRBV29-1 to TRBJ1-2; D is uncertain. CDR3 length equals 12 residues. Germline-derived CDR1 and CDR2 are SQVTM and ANQGSEA. V was pared by 4 bases and J by 6 bases, with 12 bases between. The CDR3 DNA sequence: TGCAGCGTTGTAGGTGGGGTCAATGGCTACACCTTC. Translated: CSVVGGVNGYTF. Looking up the rest from reference TRBV29-1 and TRBJ1-2 gives the full variable domain: SAVISQKPSRDICQRGTSLTIQCQVDSQVTMMFWYRQQPGQSLTLIATANQGSEATYESGFVIDKFPISRPNLTFSTLTVSNMSPEDSSIYLCSVVGGVNGYTFGSGTRLTVV.

As concerns this clonotype: A much larger clone lies one base from this, so it may be a read error. The chain employs TRBV19 and TRBJ1-5, with D possibly matching TRBD1 (5 bases). The CDR3 extends over 15 amino acids. Germline V gives CDR1 LNHDA, CDR2 SQIVND (reference sequence). As DNA, the CDR3 is TGTGCCAGTAGTAGGGATATGACTGGGGGGTTCCCCCATCATTTT. Residues: CASSRDMTGGFPHHF. The full variable domain, in which reference TRBV19 and TRBJ1-5 provide the parts outside the CDR3, is DGGITQSPKYLFRKEGQNVTLSCEQNLNHDAMYWYRQDPGQGLRLIYYSQIVNDFQKGDIAEGYSVSREKKESFPLTVTSAQKNPTAFYLCASSRDMTGGFPHHFGDGTRLSIL.

This clonotype occurred once. The V gene is TRBV9, the J gene TRBJ2-1; 7 nucleotides agree with TRBD2. Trimming removed 5 bases from V and 7 bases from J; junction bases left unmatched: 12. CDR3 length equals 15 residues. Germline V gene data show CDR1 as SGDLS and CDR2 as YYNGEE. CDR3 bases: TGTGCCAGCAGTCGGGAGGATTCTTTGGGTAATGAGCAGTTCTTC. It codes for CASSREDSLGNEQFF.

Notes on this clonotype: One base away lies a much larger clone, so this may be a sequencing read error. No conserved phenylalanine or tryptophan ends this CDR3, so it is likely a read error. V and J are TRBV3-1 and TRBJ2-5; 9 nucleotides match TRBD2. V gave up 3 bases and J gave up 5 bases; unmatched junction bases: 7. The CDR3 length is 15 residues. Germline V gives CDR1 LGHDT, CDR2 YNNKEL (reference sequence). CDR3 in DNA: TGTGCCAGCAGCCACTCTAGCGGGAACTTTGAGACCCAGTACATC. It yields the protein CASSHSSGNFETQYI.

This clonotype is medium-sized in the sample. The chain recombines TRBV7-6 with TRBJ2-1; 12 bases line up with TRBD1. V shed 3 bases, J shed 8 bases, and the junction held 5 bases outside the gene matches. Germline loops: CDR1 SGHVS, CDR2 FNYEAQ. This CDR3 contains 15 residues. CDR3 sequence: CASSFRDRGRDEQFF. CDR3 in DNA: TGTGCCAGCAGCTTCCGGGACAGGGGGCGGGATGAGCAGTTCTTC.

By sample share, this clonotype is medium-sized (0.01 to 0.1%). This chain links TRBV6-1 with TRBJ2-1; D is perhaps TRBD1 or TRBD2 (6 bases each). Germline V gene sequence: CDR1 MNHNS, CDR2 SASEGT. The CDR3 consists of 12 residues. The V and J ends lost 6 bases and 14 bases respectively, with 17 bases between them. The CDR3 loop is CASSGGPGLKFF. DNA of the CDR3: TGTGCCAGCAGCGGGGGCCCGGGACTGAAGTTCTTC.

This clonotype ranks as medium-sized. V gene TRBV4-1 combines with J gene TRBJ1-3; unclear D gene. This CDR3 spans 16 amino acids. Germline CDR1 and CDR2: MGHRA and YSYEKL. V gave up 0 bases and J gave up 0 bases, with 9 bases separating them. This CDR3 is CASSQDRTRSGNTIYF. The CDR3 DNA follows: TGCGCCAGCAGCCAAGATAGGACTCGCTCTGGAAACACCATATATTTT.

There are a few counts of this clonotype. The chain combines TRBV2 with TRBJ2-1; TRBD2 aligns across 8 bases. CDR1 and CDR2 from the germline V gene are SNHLY and FYNNEI. This CDR3 is built from 16 residues. Trimming removed 1 base from V and 4 bases from J; junction bases left unmatched: 6. The CDR3 is CASSEGSGILYNEQFF. The CDR3, as DNA: TGTGCCAGCAGTGAAGGTAGCGGGATCCTTTACAATGAGCAGTTCTTC.